This T cell receptor beta chain was profiled in a study of shared clonotypes between healthy human individuals. Study overall: A couple of women and a few men aged 18 to 49 served as donors. Per donor, three plates held CD4 naive cells, three held CD4 memory, two held CD8 naive and one held CD8 memory.

Sequencing was at deep level. The assay was immunoSEQ multiplex PCR, and TCRdb's table has in-frame clones only and misses some. The table has under 1,900,000 clones, about 98.5% seen once. As concerns this clone: Other nucleotide sequences from this sample produce the same CDR3.

A CD45RA+ naive subset and a CD45RA-negative memory subset were split from CD4+ cells. The CDR3 runs to 12 residues. The ends were cut back, 4 bases at V and 2 bases at J, with 6 bases in the middle. Germline V gene sequence: CDR1 SGHRS, CDR2 YFSETQ. This receptor was taken from a young man in good health. The specimen was naive CD4+ T cells sorted from blood. This sample's subset: CD45RA+ positively selected. The chain uses TRBV5-1 and TRBJ2-5, with D unclear. The CDR3 region is CASSRQQETQYF. The DNA of the CDR3 is TGCGCCAGCAGCCGACAACAAGAGACCCAGTACTTC.